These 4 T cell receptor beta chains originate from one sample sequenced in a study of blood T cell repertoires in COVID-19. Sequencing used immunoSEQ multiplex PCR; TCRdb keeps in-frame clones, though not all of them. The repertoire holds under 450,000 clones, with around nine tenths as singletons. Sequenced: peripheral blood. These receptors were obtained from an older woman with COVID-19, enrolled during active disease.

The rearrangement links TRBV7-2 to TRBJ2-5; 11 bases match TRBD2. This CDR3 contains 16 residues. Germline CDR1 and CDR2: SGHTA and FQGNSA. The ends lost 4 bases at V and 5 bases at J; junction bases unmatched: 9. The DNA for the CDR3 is TGTGCCAGCAGCTCCGGAAGGACTAGCGGGCGGGAGACCCAGTACTTC. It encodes CASSSGRTSGRETQYF.

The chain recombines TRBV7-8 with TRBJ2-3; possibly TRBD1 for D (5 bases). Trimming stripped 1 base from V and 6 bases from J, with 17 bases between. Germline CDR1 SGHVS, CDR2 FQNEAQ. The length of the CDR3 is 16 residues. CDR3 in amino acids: CASSLGTAPRADTQYF. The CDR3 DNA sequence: TGTGCCAGCAGCTTAGGGACGGCACCCAGGGCGGATACGCAGTATTTT.

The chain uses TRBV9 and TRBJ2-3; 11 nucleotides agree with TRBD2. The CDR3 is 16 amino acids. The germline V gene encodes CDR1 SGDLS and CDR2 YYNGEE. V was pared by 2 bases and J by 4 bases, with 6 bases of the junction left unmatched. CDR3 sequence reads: CASSVRLAGTPDTQYF. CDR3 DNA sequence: TGTGCCAGCAGCGTGAGACTAGCGGGGACCCCAGATACGCAGTATTTT. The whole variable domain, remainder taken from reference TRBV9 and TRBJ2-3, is DSGVTQTPKHLITATGQRVTLRCSPRSGDLSVYWYQQSLDQGLQFLIQYYNGEERAKGNILERFSAQQFPDLHSELNLSSLELGDSALYFCASSVRLAGTPDTQYFGPGTRLTVL.

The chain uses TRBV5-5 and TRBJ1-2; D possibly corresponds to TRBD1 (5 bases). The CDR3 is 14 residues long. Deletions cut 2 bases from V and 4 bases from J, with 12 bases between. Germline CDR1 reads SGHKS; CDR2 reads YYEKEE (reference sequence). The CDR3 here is CASSFLGGAYGYTF. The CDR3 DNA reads TGTGCCAGCAGCTTTTTGGGGGGAGCCTATGGCTACACCTTC.